This T cell receptor beta chain was identified in a study of blood T cell repertoires in COVID-19. Study-level background: The cDNA or gDNA used as material had been derived from T cells, B-cell-depleted T cells, or PBMCs.

The germline V and J ends were trimmed by 4 bases and 12 bases, with 22 bases remaining between them. From germline, CDR1 is LGHDT and CDR2 YNNKEL (reference sequence). The CDR3 runs 15 residues. Study processing details: Estimates of nucleated cell counts were drawn from the amplification of reference gene primers. Measured with immunoSEQ multiplex PCR; TCRdb has only the in-frame clones, and not every one. The V and J calls and clone size were taken over from that table, and D and trimming were inferred from the DNA. Here the sample spans more than 250,000 clones, about 91% being singletons. A Seattle source enrolled patients during active infection and followed them longitudinally.

Sequenced material: peripheral blood. V and J are TRBV3-1 (or the pseudogene TRBV3-2) and TRBJ2-1; tentatively, D is TRBD1 (5 bases). This TCR came from a woman aged 25 to 39 with COVID-19, enrolled during active disease. CDR3 DNA: TGTGCCAGCAGCCCAGATCGGATTCCAGGGTACGCGCAGTTCTTC. This encodes CASSPDRIPGYAQFF.